Following are 8 T cell receptor delta chains from one sample sequenced in a study of Vδ1+ human thymocytes. These receptors are not linked to any known antigen. Findings and limits, study-wide: Thymic TRG and TRD repertoires appeared highly polyclonal.

RNA was extracted from the cells and then reverse transcribed. The CDR3 regions were amplified by multiplex PCR from V-gene primers to a constant-region primer. TCRdb made new clone calls on the multiplex PCR reads using CATT. The table shows 25,000 to 30,000 delta-chain clones, with roughly 6.7% occurring only once. Sequencing was done on a sample of Vdelta1+ gamma-delta thymocytes from the thymus. Subset of the sample: FACS-sorted CD3+ TCRalphabeta- TCRVdelta1+ TCRVdelta2- thymocytes. These receptors came from a girl under three years old who had congenital heart surgery.

This chain joins TRDV1 and TRDJ1; D is perhaps TRDD3 (7 bases). Germline CDR1 reads TSWWSYY; CDR2 reads QGS. V lost 3 bases and J lost 0, with 23 bases in between. The CDR3 is made up of 19 amino acids. The CDR3 protein is CALGEGSLLPGGHTDKLIF. The CDR3 region has the DNA TGTGCTCTTGGGGAGGGGTCCCTCCTACCTGGGGGCCACACCGATAAACTCATCTTT.

V and J are TRDV1 and TRDJ1; D is uncertain. V shed 0 bases and J shed 0 bases, with 14 bases lying between them. CDR3 size: 17 residues. Germline V gives CDR1 TSWWSYY, CDR2 QGS. The CDR3 nucleotides are TGTGCTCTTGGGGAACTCGGCCGGAGCCGGTACACCGATAAACTCATCTTT. This gives the protein CALGELGRSRYTDKLIF.

This clone came up a few times. This rearrangement joins TRDV1 to TRDJ1, with 7 bases fitting TRDD3. From germline, CDR1 is TSWWSYY and CDR2 QGS. The CDR3 covers 20 residues. J was trimmed by 4 bases and V by 1 base; bases with no gene match: 21. CDR3 amino acids: CALGEQGTLRPTGASDKLIF. For the CDR3, the DNA is TGTGCTCTTGGGGAACAAGGTACCCTTAGACCTACTGGGGCCAGCGATAAACTCATCTTT.

The chain carries TRDV1 and TRDJ1; D call uncertain. The V end was cut by 5 bases, the J end by 8 bases, with 24 bases between. In germline, CDR1 is TSWWSYY, CDR2 QGS. CDR3 length: 16 amino acids. Here the CDR3 reads CALGNPSTQEQEKLIF. For the CDR3, the DNA is TGTGCTCTTGGGAACCCCTCAACCCAGGAGCAAGAAAAACTCATCTTT.

As concerns this clone: The junction departs from germline at one end; a sequencing error may be responsible. V is TRDV1 and J is TRDJ1; 11 nucleotides agree with TRDD3. The V gene's germline CDR1 is TSWWSYY and CDR2 QGS. There are 24 residues in the CDR3. The CDR3 coding sequence is TGTGCTCTTGGGGCTCCTTTCCTAAGTCCCCTGTGCTGGGGGATACACCCGTACACCGATAAACTCATCTTC. Protein product: CALGAPFLSPLCWGIHPYTDKLIF.

A remark on this clone: Additional DNA sequences in this sample encode the identical CDR3. The chain joins TRDV1 to TRDJ1, with D possibly being TRDD2 or TRDD3 (5 bases each). V was clipped by 1 base and J by 0 bases, with 33 bases between them. The germline V gene has CDR1 TSWWSYY and CDR2 QGS. This CDR3 spans 23 amino acids. The DNA of the CDR3 is TGTGCTCTTGGGGAACGAAGGGCCTCACCTCCTAGCCTACTCTGGGTGTACACCGATAAACTCATCTTT. This sequence encodes CALGERRASPPSLLWVYTDKLIF.

The V gene is TRDV1, the J gene TRDJ1, with 9 nucleotides matching TRDD3. V lost 8 bases to trimming and J lost 0 bases; unmatched junction nucleotides: 16. The CDR3 loop spans 18 amino acids. CDR1 TSWWSYY and CDR2 QGS come from the germline V gene. This CDR3 is CALLLTGTGGLYTDKLIF. In DNA form, the CDR3 reads TGTGCTCTTCTACTAACCGGTACTGGGGGACTATACACCGATAAACTCATCTTT.

This clone was detected only a few times. The gene calls are TRDV1 and TRDJ1; D remains ambiguous. This CDR3 region has 15 residues. Germline CDR1 TSWWSYY, CDR2 QGS. Trimming took 3 bases from V and 0 from J, leaving 11 bases between them. CDR3 sequence (DNA): TGTGCTCTTGGGGATTGCACTTCGTACACCGATAAACTCATCTTT. This translates into CALGDCTSYTDKLIF.